This T cell receptor (beta chain) is from a study of post-analysis software for immune sequencing data. Whole-study context: The courses of disease that were included comprised relapsing-remitting, secondary progressive and progressive-relapsing multiple sclerosis. Whole-study findings and limits: In patients, about five TRBV segments were more frequent than in controls, with TRBV5-6, TRBV5-1 and TRBV20-1 among them. Under F measure analysis, samples from one preparation batch co-clustered strongly. Compared with controls, patients showed significantly lower normalized Chao1 diversity.

The germline V gene has CDR1 SQVTM and CDR2 ANQGSEA. V was cut by 4 bases and J by 4 bases, with 7 bases left in between. CDR3 length: 11 amino acids. This clonotype was seen a handful of times. Its antigen is not identified. Included in the TCR beta cDNA libraries were unique molecular identifiers. Each batch of about 1 to 11 million T cells produced 490,000 or so cDNA molecules. TCRdb itself ran the PCR reads through MiXCR, one entry per CDR3 protein. The sample lists approximately 400,000 distinct CDR3 sequences, less than 35% occurring once. The V and J genes are TRBV29-1 and TRBJ2-5; perhaps D is TRBD1 or TRBD2 (5 bases each). Material for sequencing was blood. The origin of this receptor is a girl aged 5-17 years with multiple sclerosis. The CDR3 region has the DNA TGCAGCGTTGGGGACGGAGAGACCCAGTACTTC. This gives the protein CSVGDGETQYF.